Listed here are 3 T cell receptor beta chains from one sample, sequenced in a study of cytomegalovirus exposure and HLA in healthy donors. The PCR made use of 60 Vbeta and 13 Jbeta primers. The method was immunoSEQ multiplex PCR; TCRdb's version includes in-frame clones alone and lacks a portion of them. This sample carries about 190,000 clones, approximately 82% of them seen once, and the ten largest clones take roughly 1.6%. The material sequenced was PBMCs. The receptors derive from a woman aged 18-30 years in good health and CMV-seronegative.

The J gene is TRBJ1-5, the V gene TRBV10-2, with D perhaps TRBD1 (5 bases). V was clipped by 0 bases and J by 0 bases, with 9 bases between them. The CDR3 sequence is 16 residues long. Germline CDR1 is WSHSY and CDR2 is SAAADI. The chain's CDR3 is CASSESGGYSNQPQHF. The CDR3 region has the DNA TGCGCCAGCAGTGAGTCGGGGGGTTATAGCAATCAGCCCCAGCATTTT.

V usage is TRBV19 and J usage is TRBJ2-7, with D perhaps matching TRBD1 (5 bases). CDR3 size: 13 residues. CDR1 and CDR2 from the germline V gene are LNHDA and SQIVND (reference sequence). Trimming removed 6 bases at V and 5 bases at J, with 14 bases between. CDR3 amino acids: CASSLRGTHEQYF. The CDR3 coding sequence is TGTGCCAGTAGCCTAAGGGGAACCCACGAGCAGTACTTC.

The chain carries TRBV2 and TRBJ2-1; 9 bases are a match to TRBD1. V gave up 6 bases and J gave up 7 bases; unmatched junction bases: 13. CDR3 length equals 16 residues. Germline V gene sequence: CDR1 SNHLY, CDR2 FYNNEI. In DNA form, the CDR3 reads TGTGCCAGCAGCCACCGCGGCGGACAGGGGTGGAATGAGCAGTTCTTC. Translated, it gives CASSHRGGQGWNEQFF.